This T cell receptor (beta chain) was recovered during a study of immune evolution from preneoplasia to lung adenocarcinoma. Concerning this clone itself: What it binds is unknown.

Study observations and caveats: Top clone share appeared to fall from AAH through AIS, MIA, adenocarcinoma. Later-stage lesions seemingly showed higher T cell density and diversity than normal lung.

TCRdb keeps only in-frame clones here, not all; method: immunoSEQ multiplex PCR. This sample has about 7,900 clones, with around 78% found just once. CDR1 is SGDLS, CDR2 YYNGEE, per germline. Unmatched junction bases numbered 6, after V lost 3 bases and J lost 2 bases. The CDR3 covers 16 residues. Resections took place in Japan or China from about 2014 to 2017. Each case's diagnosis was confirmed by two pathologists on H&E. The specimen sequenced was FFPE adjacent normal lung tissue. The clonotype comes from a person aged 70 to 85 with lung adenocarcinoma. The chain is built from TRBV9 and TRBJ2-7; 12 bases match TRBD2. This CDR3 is CASSETSGGLTYEQYF. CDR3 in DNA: TGTGCCAGCAGCGAGACTAGCGGGGGCCTCACCTACGAGCAGTACTTC. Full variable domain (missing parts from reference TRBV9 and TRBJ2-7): DSGVTQTPKHLITATGQRVTLRCSPRSGDLSVYWYQQSLDQGLQFLIQYYNGEERAKGNILERFSAQQFPDLHSELNLSSLELGDSALYFCASSETSGGLTYEQYFGPGTRLTVT.